Below are 13 T cell receptor beta chains sequenced from a single sample in a study of patients and donors after allogeneic stem cell transplantation. TCRdb re-called the RT-PCR reads with MiXCR, one entry per CDR3 protein. Counted here are 390,000 or so distinct CDR3 sequences, 16% occurring once; the ten biggest clones make up just over 7%. The sample was blood, either unsorted or a sorted T cell fraction (not recorded which). The receptors derive from a human donor who was either an allogeneic HSCT recipient or a stem cell or donor lymphocyte infusion donor (not recorded which). It is not recorded whose cells these are; they may come from a transplant donor.

This clonotype turned up a few times. This chain links TRBV5-1 with TRBJ2-2, with no clear D. V was pared by 0 bases and J by 1 base, with 10 bases between. Germline V gene lookup returns CDR1 SGHRS and CDR2 YFSETQ. This CDR3 is built from 16 residues. CDR3 in amino acids: CASSLEGFGNTGELFF. Here the CDR3 DNA reads TGCGCCAGCAGCTTGGAAGGGTTTGGGAACACCGGGGAGCTGTTTTTT.

This clonotype has just a few counts. The chain carries TRBV5-1 and TRBJ2-3; no firm D call. The CDR3 sequence is 12 residues long. Germline V gives CDR1 SGHRS, CDR2 YFSETQ. V was cut by 3 bases and J by 5 bases, with 7 bases left in between. The CDR3 DNA follows: TGCGCCAGCAGCTCCCCCCAAGATACGCAGTATTTT. Encoded protein: CASSSPQDTQYF.

This clonotype was detected ten times or more. The chain combines TRBV12-3 or TRBV12-4 with TRBJ2-7; TRBD2 might be the D (6 bases). This CDR3 has 13 amino acids. V lost 6 bases and J lost 3, with 12 bases in between. In DNA, the CDR3 is TGTGCCAGCAGGTCTCAGGGACTCTACGAGCAGTACTTC. It specifies CASRSQGLYEQYF.

The chain has TRBV28 and TRBJ2-2, with D tentatively TRBD1 (6 bases). This CDR3 is 13 amino acids long. The ends were cut back, 7 bases at V and 6 bases at J, with 12 bases in the middle. Germline V lookup: CDR1 MDHEN, CDR2 SYDVKM. The CDR3 DNA sequence: TGTGCCAGCACGCAGGGGCGGTCCGGGGAGCTGTTTTTT. Protein product: CASTQGRSGELFF.

The J gene is TRBJ2-5, the V gene TRBV7-7; 9 bases align to TRBD2. Germline V gene sequence: CDR1 SSHAT, CDR2 FNYEAQ (reference sequence). This CDR3 has 16 residues. Trimming removed 2 bases from V and 5 bases from J; junction bases left unmatched: 9. CDR3 sequence: CASSLRASGNWETQYF. The CDR3 DNA follows: TGTGCCAGCAGCTTAAGGGCTAGCGGGAATTGGGAGACCCAGTACTTC.

This clonotype was counted a few times. The chain couples TRBV20-1 to TRBJ2-1, with 8 nucleotides matching TRBD2. Germline CDR1 and CDR2: DFQATT and SNEGSKA (reference sequence). This CDR3 is built from 17 residues. V was pared by 0 bases and J by 1 base, with 8 bases of the junction left unmatched. CDR3 in DNA: TGCAGTGCTAGAGAAATGGGCGGGAGGCGTTCCTACAATGAGCAGTTCTTC. Amino acid sequence: CSAREMGGRRSYNEQFF.

This clonotype was detected only a few times. J is TRBJ1-1 and V is TRBV9; D gene unclear. Trimming took off 4 bases at V and 0 bases at J, with 13 bases between the two ends. The CDR3 totals 15 residues. Per the germline V gene, CDR1 is SGDLS and CDR2 is YYNGEE. The CDR3: CASSPRTQMNTEAFF. In DNA, the CDR3 is TGTGCCAGCAGCCCGCGGACCCAAATGAACACTGAAGCTTTCTTT.

This clonotype showed up many times. This chain joins TRBV12-3 or TRBV12-4 and TRBJ2-7; possibly TRBD1 for D (6 bases). This CDR3 region has 12 residues. V was pared by 4 bases and J by 6 bases, with 10 bases between. In nucleotides, the CDR3 is TGTGCCAGCAGTTCGTCAGGGGTCGAGCAGTACTTC. Translation: CASSSSGVEQYF.

This chain uses TRBV20-1 with TRBJ1-2; 9 bases map to TRBD1. The V and J ends lost 5 bases and 7 bases, in that order; junction bases with no gene match: 5. Looked up from germline, CDR1 is DFQATT and CDR2 is SNEGSKA (reference sequence). The CDR3 sequence is 12 residues long. The CDR3 is CSAGPDRGGYTF. In DNA, the CDR3 is TGCAGTGCTGGCCCGGACAGGGGTGGCTACACCTTC.

The gene calls are TRBV7-9 and TRBJ2-3; 9 bases are a match to TRBD2. The J segment lost 8 bases and the V segment lost 4 bases, leaving 16 bases of the junction unmatched. This CDR3 comprises 17 residues. CDR1 is SEHNR and CDR2 is FQNEAQ in the germline V gene (reference sequence). The CDR3 coding sequence is TGTGCCAGCAGCTCCGTAGGGTCTCTAGCGGGAAACTTTACGCAGTATTTT. It translates to CASSSVGSLAGNFTQYF.

This clonotype was counted between two and nine times. This chain uses TRBV2 with TRBJ2-7; the match to TRBD1 covers 8 bases. CDR1 is SNHLY, CDR2 FYNNEI, per germline. The CDR3 has 15 residues. Unmatched junction bases numbered 9, after V lost 5 bases and J lost 3 bases. The CDR3 nucleotides read TGTGCCAGCAGTTCACCGGGACAGGCGTACTACGAGCAGTACTTC. Translated: CASSSPGQAYYEQYF.

The chain carries TRBV7-3 and TRBJ1-1; D gene ambiguous. The CDR3 totals 16 residues. Germline V CDR1 and CDR2: SGHTA, FQGTGA. Trimming removed 1 base at V and 1 base at J, with 13 bases between. The CDR3 DNA sequence: TGTGCCAGCAGCTTAAGTGCCAGGTGGGCGAACACTGAAGCTTTCTTT. It translates to CASSLSARWANTEAFF.

Only a few counts were recorded for this clonotype. The V call is TRBV7-9, the J call TRBJ2-1; possibly TRBD2 for D (6 bases). Germline V gene lookup returns CDR1 SEHNR and CDR2 FQNEAQ (reference sequence). The V and J ends lost 0 bases and 9 bases respectively, with 9 bases between them. The CDR3 extends over 13 amino acids. CDR3 amino acids: CASSLALEGEQFF. Here the CDR3 DNA reads TGTGCCAGCAGCTTAGCGTTGGAGGGTGAGCAGTTCTTC.